This T cell receptor beta chain came from a study of cytomegalovirus exposure and HLA in healthy donors. PCR employed 60 Vbeta and 13 Jbeta primers. Profiled with immunoSEQ multiplex PCR; TCRdb holds only in-frame clones, not every one. Of some 160,000 clones listed, around 82% were seen once; the top ten hold around 2.4%. The clonotype originates from a man aged 55 to 70 in good health and CMV-seronegative. The sequenced material came from PBMCs.

The CDR3 DNA is TGCGCCAGCAGTGACCCTGGACTAGCGGGGGATCCCGGGGAGCTGTTTTTT. This sequence encodes CASSDPGLAGDPGELFF. V and J are TRBV10-2 and TRBJ2-2; 13 bases are a match to TRBD2. The germline V gene encodes CDR1 WSHSY and CDR2 SAAADI. The CDR3 runs to 17 residues. V trimming: 3 bases; J trimming: 6 bases; junction bases outside the gene matches: 7.